This T cell receptor (beta chain) came from a study of identifying expanded T cells in peripheral blood. Study findings and constraints: Technical replicates showed around 1.1 changed clones; roughly two weeks roughly 16; four weeks 19. Clone count variance between roughly two-week samples rose with total template count.

This clone has only a few counts. Its antigen is still unknown. Libraries were prepared by immunoSEQ multiplex PCR; TCRdb keeps only in-frame clonotypes and omits some of them. The sample lists about 100,000 clones, about 90% occurring once. Germline V gene sequence: CDR1 SNHLY, CDR2 FYNNEI. This CDR3 is built from 13 residues. The V end lost 3 bases, the J end lost 4 bases, and 9 bases lay between the germline ends. During the collection period, no donor immune events like infections were recorded. Material for sequencing was blood. The chain employs TRBV2 and TRBJ1-2; no clear D gene. This sequence was found in a person aged 18 to 70 in good health. The CDR3 DNA follows: TGTGCCAGCAGTGAGCAGCAGATCTATGGCTACACCTTC. Protein: CASSEQQIYGYTF.